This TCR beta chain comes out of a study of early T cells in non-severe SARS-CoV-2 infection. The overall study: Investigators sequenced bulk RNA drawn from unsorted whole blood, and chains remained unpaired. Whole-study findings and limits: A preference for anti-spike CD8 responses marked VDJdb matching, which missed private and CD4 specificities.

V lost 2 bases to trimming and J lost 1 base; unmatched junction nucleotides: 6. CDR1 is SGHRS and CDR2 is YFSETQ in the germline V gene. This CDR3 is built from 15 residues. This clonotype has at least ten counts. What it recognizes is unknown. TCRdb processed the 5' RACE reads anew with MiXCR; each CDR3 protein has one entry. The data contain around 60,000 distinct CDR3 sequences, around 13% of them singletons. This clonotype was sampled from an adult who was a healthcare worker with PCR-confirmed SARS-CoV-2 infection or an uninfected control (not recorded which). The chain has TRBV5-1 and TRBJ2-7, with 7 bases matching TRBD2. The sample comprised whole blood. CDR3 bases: TGCGCCAGCAGCTTTGATAGCGGGCGTTCCTACGAGCAGTACTTC. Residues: CASSFDSGRSYEQYF.